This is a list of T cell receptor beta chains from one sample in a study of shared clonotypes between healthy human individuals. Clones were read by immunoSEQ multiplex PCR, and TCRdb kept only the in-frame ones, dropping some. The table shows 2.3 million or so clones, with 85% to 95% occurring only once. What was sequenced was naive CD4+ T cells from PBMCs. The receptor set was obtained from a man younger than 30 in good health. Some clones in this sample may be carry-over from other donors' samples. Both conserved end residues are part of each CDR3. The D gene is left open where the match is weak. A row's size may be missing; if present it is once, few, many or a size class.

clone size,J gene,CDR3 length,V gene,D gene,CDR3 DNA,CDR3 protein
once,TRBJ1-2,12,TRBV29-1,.,TGCAGCGTATCGTCCCTTAACTATGGCTACACCTTC,CSVSSLNYGYTF
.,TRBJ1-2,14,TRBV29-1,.,TGCAGCGTTGATAGGGTGTACCGAGGAAATGGCTACACCTTC,CSVDRVYRGNGYTF
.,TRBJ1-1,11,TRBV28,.,TGTGCCAGCCAACAGGGCACTGAAGCTTTCTTT,CASQQGTEAFF
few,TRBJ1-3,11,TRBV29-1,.,TGCAGCGTTGAGCGTGGAAACACCATATATTTT,CSVERGNTIYF
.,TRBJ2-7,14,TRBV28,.,TGTGCCAGCAGTCCCGAGAGCGGAAACTACGAGCAGTACTTC,CASSPESGNYEQYF
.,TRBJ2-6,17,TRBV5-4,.,TGTGCCAGCAGCCGACGGCCGGGTTCGACTGGGGCCAACGTCCTGACTTTC,CASSRRPGSTGANVLTF
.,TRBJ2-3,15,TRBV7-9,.,TGTGCCAGCAGCTCGAGCCCGGGGTACTCGGATACGCAGTATTTT,CASSSSPGYSDTQYF
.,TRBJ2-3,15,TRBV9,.,TGTGCCAGCAGCGTTGACGGCGGGGGCACAGATACGCAGTATTTT,CASSVDGGGTDTQYF
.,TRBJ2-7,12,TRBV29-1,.,TGCAGCGCTTCTGGGGTAGCGTACGAGCAGTACTTC,CSASGVAYEQYF
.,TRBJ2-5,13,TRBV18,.,TGTGCCAGCTCACCACCGAAGGCTGAGACCCAGTACTTC,CASSPPKAETQYF
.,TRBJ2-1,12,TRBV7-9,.,TGTGCCAGCAGCTTTGTTGACAATGAGCAGTTCTTC,CASSFVDNEQFF
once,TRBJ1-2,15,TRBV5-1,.,TGCGCCAGCAGCTTGTCTACAGGACCACTATATGGCTACACCTTC,CASSLSTGPLYGYTF
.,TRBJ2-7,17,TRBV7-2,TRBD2,TGTGCCAGCAGCTTAGTCCGGGCTAGCGGGGGTACCTACGAGCAGTACTTC,CASSLVRASGGTYEQYF
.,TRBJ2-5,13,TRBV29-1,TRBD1,TGCAGCGCAGAAGGGACAGCACAAGAGACCCAGTACTTC,CSAEGTAQETQYF
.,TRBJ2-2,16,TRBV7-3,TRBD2,TGTGCCAGCAGCTTAATTGGCGGGAGGGCCGCCGGGGAGCTGTTTTTT,CASSLIGGRAAGELFF
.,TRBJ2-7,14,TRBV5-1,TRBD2,TGCGCCAGCAGCGGAGGGACTATTACCTACGAGCAGTACTTC,CASSGGTITYEQYF
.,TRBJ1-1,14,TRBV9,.,TGTGCCAGCAGCCCGTTCGAAAGACAGGCTGAAGCTTTCTTT,CASSPFERQAEAFF
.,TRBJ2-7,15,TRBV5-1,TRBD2,TGCGCCAGCAGCTTGAGGCGGGAGCGCTCCAACGAGCAGTACTTC,CASSLRRERSNEQYF
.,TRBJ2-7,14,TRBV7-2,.,TGTGCCAGCAGCTTTTGGGGAACGGACTACGAGCAGTACTTC,CASSFWGTDYEQYF
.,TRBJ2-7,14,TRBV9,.,TGTGCCAGCAGCGTATTGCCTTCTTCCTACGAGCAGTACTTC,CASSVLPSSYEQYF
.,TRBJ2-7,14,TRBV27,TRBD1,TGTGCCAGCGGATCGGGACAGGGTACCTACGAGCAGTACTTC,CASGSGQGTYEQYF
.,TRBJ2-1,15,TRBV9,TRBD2,TGTGCCAGCAGCGAGGGACTAGCGACATACAATGAGCAGTTCTTC,CASSEGLATYNEQFF
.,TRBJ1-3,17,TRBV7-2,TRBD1,TGTGCCAGCAGCTTCGGGACAGGGCCATCCTCTGGAAACACCATATATTTT,CASSFGTGPSSGNTIYF
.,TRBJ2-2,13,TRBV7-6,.,TGTGCCAGCAGCCCCTTACAACCCGGGGAGCTGTTTTTT,CASSPLQPGELFF
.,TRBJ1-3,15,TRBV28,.,TGTGCCAGCACCTTCCTCCCCAGCTCTGGAAACACCATATATTTT,CASTFLPSSGNTIYF
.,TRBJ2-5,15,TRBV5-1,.,TGCGCCAGCAGCCTCGCCGGCACGGGTCGGGAGACCCAGTACTTC,CASSLAGTGRETQYF
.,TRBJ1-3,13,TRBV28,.,TGTGCCAGCAGTCTAACCTCTGGAAACACCATATATTTT,CASSLTSGNTIYF
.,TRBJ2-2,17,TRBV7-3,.,TGTGCCAGCAGCCGATCCGCCGGGACTTCCTCGTCCGGGGAGCTGTTTTTT,CASSRSAGTSSSGELFF
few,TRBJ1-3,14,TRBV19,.,TGTGCCAGTAGGACAGGTTCCTCTGGAAACACCATATATTTT,CASRTGSSGNTIYF
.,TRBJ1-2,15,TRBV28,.,TGTGCCAGCATTCCCCAGTCTCGACAGACGATTGGCTACACCTTC,CASIPQSRQTIGYTF
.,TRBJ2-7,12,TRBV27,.,TGTGCCACCCGAACCCGATCCTACGAGCAGTACTTC,CATRTRSYEQYF